Below are 17 T cell receptor beta chains sequenced from a single sample in a study of shared clonotypes between healthy human individuals. The protocol was immunoSEQ multiplex PCR, while the TCRdb copy is restricted to in-frame clones and leaves out a portion. This repertoire shows under 550,000 clones, almost 97% found once; its top ten account for about 0.064%. Sample: naive CD4+ T cells sorted from blood. Subset here: CD45RA+ positively selected. Source of these receptors: a young woman in good health.

The CDR3 sequence: CASSQDWAGHGNTIYF. CDR3 nucleotides: TGCGCCAGCAGCCAAGATTGGGCGGGGCATGGAAACACCATATATTTT. The chain couples TRBV4-1 to TRBJ1-3; D may be TRBD1 (5 bases). Trimming took 0 bases from V and 3 from J, leaving 12 bases between them. The CDR3 loop spans 16 amino acids. Germline CDR1 and CDR2: MGHRA and YSYEKL.

The chain couples TRBV5-1 to TRBJ2-3; no clear D. The CDR3 loop spans 16 amino acids. Trimming removed 0 bases at V and 0 bases at J, with 11 bases between. The germline V gene encodes CDR1 SGHRS and CDR2 YFSETQ. The CDR3 spells CASSLAVGWSTDTQYF. CDR3 in DNA: TGCGCCAGCAGCTTGGCCGTCGGCTGGAGCACAGATACGCAGTATTTT.

CDR3 nucleotides: TGTGCCAGTAGTACATCCCAGGCGAACACTGAAGCTTTCTTT. This gives the protein CASSTSQANTEAFF. The rearrangement joins TRBV19 to TRBJ1-1; no clear D. The germline gives CDR1 LNHDA, CDR2 SQIVND (reference sequence). This CDR3 comprises 14 residues. Trimming took 4 bases from V and 1 from J, leaving 10 bases between them.

The chain combines TRBV18 with TRBJ1-6, with D possibly being TRBD1 (5 bases). The CDR3 has 13 residues. The germline gives CDR1 KGHSH, CDR2 LQKENI. With 5 bases removed from V and 10 bases from J, the gap between germline ends came to 12 bases. The CDR3 nucleotides read TGTGCCAGCTCAGGAGGGGCCGAATCACCCCTCCACTTT. This gives the protein CASSGGAESPLHF.

This clone occurred a few times. The chain is built from TRBV27 and TRBJ1-5; tentative D call: TRBD1 (5 bases). This CDR3 has 13 amino acids. Germline assignment: CDR1 MNHEY and CDR2 SMNVEV (reference sequence). V was trimmed by 6 bases and J by 7 bases, leaving 13 bases between them. In DNA form, the CDR3 reads TGTGCCAGCAGCCCGACTTGGGACCAGCCCCAGCATTTT. Translating gives CASSPTWDQPQHF.

The chain links TRBV5-1 to TRBJ2-1; D is perhaps TRBD2 (5 bases). CDR3 length equals 15 residues. With 4 bases removed from V and 4 bases from J, the gap between germline ends came to 15 bases. CDR1 SGHRS and CDR2 YFSETQ come from the germline V gene. The CDR3: CASSRRLASYNEQFF. The CDR3 nucleotides are TGCGCCAGCAGCCGGCGGCTAGCTAGTTACAATGAGCAGTTCTTC.

The V and J genes are TRBV30 and TRBJ2-5; D not certain. The last part of the DNA fits TRBJ2-7 better; the J call may be wrong. The CDR3 runs 11 residues. CDR1 and CDR2 (germline): GTSNPN, SVGIG (reference sequence). CDR3 in amino acids: CAWSPSYEQYF. The CDR3 nucleotides read TGTGCCTGGAGTCCGTCGTACGAGCAGTACTTC.

The genes are TRBV11-2 and TRBJ1-3; a possible D gene is TRBD1 (6 bases). Between the trimmed V and J ends, which lost 3 bases and 0 bases, there was a span of 21 bases. The CDR3 runs 19 residues. CDR1 and CDR2 (germline): SGHAT, FQNNGV. CDR3 bases: TGTGCCAGCAGCTTGAGACAGGCGCGTGTAATCGGCTCTGGAAACACCATATATTTT. Residues: CASSLRQARVIGSGNTIYF.

CDR3 sequence reads: CASSSDITGANVLTF. The CDR3 nucleotides are TGTGCCAGCAGTTCCGATATCACTGGGGCCAACGTCCTGACTTTC. The rearrangement links TRBV6-6 to TRBJ2-6, with D uncertain. This CDR3 region has 15 residues. The V gene lost 4 bases and the J gene lost 2 bases, with 9 bases spanning the gap. Germline V gives CDR1 MNHNY, CDR2 SVGAGI (reference sequence).

V and J are TRBV10-3 and TRBJ1-1; 9 bases align to TRBD1. The junction had 0 bases not matched to a gene; V was cut back by 6 bases and J by 4 bases. The CDR3 is 12 amino acids. Germline V lookup: CDR1 ENHRY, CDR2 SYGVKD. The CDR3 coding sequence is TGTGCCATCAGGACAGGGGGCACTGAAGCTTTCTTT. Translated: CAIRTGGTEAFF.

The genes are TRBV28 and TRBJ2-7, with TRBD2 matching 14 bases. With 4 bases clipped from V and 5 bases from J, the junction kept 7 bases outside the gene matches. Germline loops: CDR1 MDHEN, CDR2 SYDVKM. The CDR3 loop spans 16 amino acids. The CDR3 DNA follows: TGTGCCAGCAGTTCCCCGGGACTAGCGGGAGACGACGAGCAGTACTTC. Residues: CASSSPGLAGDDEQYF.

The chain recombines TRBV6-6 with TRBJ1-6; D is possibly TRBD1 (6 bases). Germline V CDR1 and CDR2: MNHNY, SVGAGI (reference sequence). V was cut by 5 bases and J by 10 bases, with 15 bases left in between. The CDR3 length is 14 residues. The CDR3 DNA follows: TGTGCCAGCAGTACGGGGGCGCAAGGGTCACCCCTCCACTTT. Its protein is CASSTGAQGSPLHF.

The V call is TRBV6-5, the J call TRBJ2-3; TRBD1 matches 8 bases. Trimming at V came to 7 bases and at J to 3 bases, leaving 3 bases not matched to a gene. Germline V gene sequence: CDR1 MNHEY, CDR2 SVGAGI. The CDR3 is 13 residues long. As DNA, the CDR3 is TGTGCCAGCAAACGGGACAGGACAGATACGCAGTATTTT. This encodes CASKRDRTDTQYF.

The chain couples TRBV7-9 to TRBJ1-1; a weak D match, TRBD1 (5 bases). V lost 4 bases and J lost 7, with 19 bases in between. Germline-derived CDR1 and CDR2 are SEHNR and FQNEAQ (reference sequence). The CDR3 has 15 residues. In nucleotides, the CDR3 is TGTGCCAGCAGCTCCAGGGAGAGGCCGGTGGGTGAAGCTTTCTTT. It yields the protein CASSSRERPVGEAFF.

Here the CDR3 reads CASSLRPSSHEQYF. The CDR3 nucleotides are TGTGCCAGCAGCTTGCGACCTAGCAGCCACGAGCAGTACTTC. The chain uses TRBV7-6 and TRBJ2-7, with D possibly being TRBD2 (5 bases). Trimming shortened V by 3 bases and J by 5 bases, and 14 bases separated the two germline ends. CDR3 length: 14 residues. Germline V gives CDR1 SGHVS, CDR2 FNYEAQ.

This rearrangement joins TRBV28 to TRBJ2-5; 7 bases align to TRBD1. The assigned J gene may be wrong: the sequence end matches TRBJ2-7 better. CDR1 MDHEN and CDR2 SYDVKM come from the germline V gene. This CDR3 spans 14 amino acids. CDR3 in amino acids: CASEGQDTSYEQYF. In DNA, the CDR3 is TGTGCCAGCGAAGGACAGGACACCTCCTACGAGCAGTACTTC.

V is TRBV29-1 and J is TRBJ1-1, with TRBD1 matching over 8 bases. V lost 5 bases and J lost 4; bases outside the gene matches: 6. Per germline, CDR1 SQVTM and CDR2 ANQGSEA. The CDR3 runs to 13 residues. CDR3 loop: CSVLADRGTEAFF. The CDR3 coding sequence is TGCAGCGTTTTAGCCGACAGGGGCACTGAAGCTTTCTTT.